This paragraph reports one T cell receptor (beta chain). This entry belongs to a study of blood T cell repertoires in COVID-19. Libraries were prepared by immunoSEQ multiplex PCR; TCRdb keeps only in-frame clonotypes and omits some of them. The table has 300,000 to 400,000 clones, roughly 90% seen once. Assignment of participants to cohorts was predicated upon participant-reported clinical history. V was trimmed by 6 bases and J by 4 bases, leaving 15 bases between them. This CDR3 is built from 14 residues. Germline values: CDR1 MRHNA, CDR2 SNTAGT. The receptor comes from a woman aged 25 to 39 with acute COVID-19. Sequencing was performed on PBMCs or T cells enriched from blood (not recorded which). The J gene is TRBJ1-2, the V gene TRBV6-4; a possible D gene is TRBD1 (5 bases). This CDR3 reads CASSPSWTSYGYTF. CDR3 in DNA: TGTGCCAGCAGCCCTTCGTGGACAAGCTATGGCTACACCTTC.